This entry concerns a single TCR beta chain. Its matching antigen is unknown. The data derive from a study of T cell responses to AZD1222 COVID-19 vaccine. Overall study results and limits: Rises in breadth and depth of Spike-specific TCRs came after two AZD1222 doses. A mostly white British donor set with more females was recruited, and clonal diversity was possibly underestimated. Only after the peak T cell response were repertoires sampled.

Here immunoSEQ multiplex PCR was the method, and the copy in TCRdb shows in-frame clones only, minus some. The sample contains about 79,000 clones, more than 75% of which appear only once. The CDR3 extends over 17 amino acids. Germline loops: CDR1 MGHDK, CDR2 SYGVNS. After removal of 5 bases from V and 7 bases from J, the junction contained 14 bases not matched to a gene. The TCR originated in an adult in good health. The specimen comprised peripheral blood, sampled on day 0 of AZD1222 vaccination. This chain connects TRBV25-1 to TRBJ2-2; 9 bases match TRBD1. The CDR3 DNA reads as TGTGCCAGCAGTAAAACCGGGACAGGGCTTTCGGGCGGGGAGCTGTTTTTT. This sequence encodes CASSKTGTGLSGGELFF.